This is a list of T cell receptor beta chains from one sample in a study of neurological immune-mediated disorders. MiXCR, applied by TCRdb to the 5' RACE reads, yields one record per CDR3 protein. The repertoire holds fewer than 55,000 distinct CDR3 sequences, about 9.1% seen once, with about 1.6% in the top ten. Sequencing used PBMCs. These receptors were collected from a woman in her 40s in good health. The CDR3 runs from the conserved cysteine through the conserved F or W. The order of the fields is D gene, clone size, V gene, J gene, CDR3 protein, CDR3 DNA. D genes are given only for firm matches. Only part of the rows carry a size: once, few, many, or a class if the clone is expanded.

d_gene: -
abundance: many
v_gene: TRBV21-1
j_gene: TRBJ1-3
CDR3aa: CASSRPGSGNTIYF
CDR3nt: TGTGCCAGCAGCCGACCAGGATCTGGAAACACCATATATTTT

d_gene: -
abundance: -
v_gene: TRBV9
j_gene: TRBJ2-1
CDR3aa: CASSVEVRPTLSYNEQFF
CDR3nt: TGTGCCAGCAGCGTAGAGGTGAGGCCCACCCTCTCCTACAATGAGCAGTTCTTC

d_gene: TRBD2
abundance: -
v_gene: TRBV20-1
j_gene: TRBJ2-1
CDR3aa: CSARRTSGGLEQFF
CDR3nt: TGCAGTGCTCGACGGACTAGCGGGGGTCTTGAGCAGTTCTTC

d_gene: TRBD2
abundance: many
v_gene: TRBV5-1
j_gene: TRBJ2-1
CDR3aa: CASSPGLAGGPNEQFF
CDR3nt: TGCGCCAGCAGCCCGGGACTAGCGGGGGGGCCAAATGAGCAGTTCTTC

d_gene: TRBD1
abundance: many
v_gene: TRBV7-2
j_gene: TRBJ1-6
CDR3aa: CASSSGTGNSPLHF
CDR3nt: TGTGCCAGCAGCTCCGGGACAGGGAATTCACCCCTCCACTTT

d_gene: -
abundance: many
v_gene: TRBV7-2
j_gene: TRBJ1-2
CDR3aa: CASSLVLGPPGGYTF
CDR3nt: TGTGCCAGCAGCTTAGTCCTGGGACCGCCAGGTGGCTACACCTTC

d_gene: -
abundance: many
v_gene: TRBV12-3/TRBV12-4
j_gene: TRBJ2-2
CDR3aa: CASSGWTLTSTGELFF
CDR3nt: TGTGCCAGCAGCGGGTGGACCCTAACCAGCACCGGGGAGCTGTTTTTT

d_gene: TRBD1
abundance: many
v_gene: TRBV27
j_gene: TRBJ2-1
CDR3aa: CASSLKGAGQFF
CDR3nt: TGTGCCAGCAGTTTAAAGGGGGCAGGGCAGTTCTTC

d_gene: -
abundance: -
v_gene: TRBV5-1
j_gene: TRBJ2-2
CDR3aa: CASSLAKYTGELFF
CDR3nt: TGCGCCAGCAGCTTGGCCAAGTACACCGGGGAGCTGTTTTTT

d_gene: TRBD2
abundance: many
v_gene: TRBV4-2
j_gene: TRBJ2-1
CDR3aa: CASSQDSGGANEQFF
CDR3nt: TGTGCCAGCAGCCAAGATAGCGGGGGGGCCAATGAGCAGTTCTTC

d_gene: TRBD2
abundance: many
v_gene: TRBV11-3
j_gene: TRBJ2-3
CDR3aa: CASSMREGSTDTQYF
CDR3nt: TGTGCCAGCAGCATGAGGGAGGGGAGCACAGATACGCAGTATTTT

d_gene: TRBD1
abundance: many
v_gene: TRBV29-1
j_gene: TRBJ2-3
CDR3aa: CSLVMRVSDRTGDTQYF
CDR3nt: TGCAGCCTAGTAATGAGGGTCTCGGACAGGACGGGGGATACGCAGTATTTT

d_gene: -
abundance: -
v_gene: TRBV12-3/TRBV12-4
j_gene: TRBJ1-5
CDR3aa: CASSPGTQTQHF
CDR3nt: TGTGCCAGCAGCCCTGGGACTCAGACACAGCATTTT

d_gene: -
abundance: many
v_gene: TRBV12-3/TRBV12-4
j_gene: TRBJ1-1
CDR3aa: CASSFSGNTEAFF
CDR3nt: TGTGCCAGCAGTTTCTCCGGGAACACTGAAGCTTTCTTT